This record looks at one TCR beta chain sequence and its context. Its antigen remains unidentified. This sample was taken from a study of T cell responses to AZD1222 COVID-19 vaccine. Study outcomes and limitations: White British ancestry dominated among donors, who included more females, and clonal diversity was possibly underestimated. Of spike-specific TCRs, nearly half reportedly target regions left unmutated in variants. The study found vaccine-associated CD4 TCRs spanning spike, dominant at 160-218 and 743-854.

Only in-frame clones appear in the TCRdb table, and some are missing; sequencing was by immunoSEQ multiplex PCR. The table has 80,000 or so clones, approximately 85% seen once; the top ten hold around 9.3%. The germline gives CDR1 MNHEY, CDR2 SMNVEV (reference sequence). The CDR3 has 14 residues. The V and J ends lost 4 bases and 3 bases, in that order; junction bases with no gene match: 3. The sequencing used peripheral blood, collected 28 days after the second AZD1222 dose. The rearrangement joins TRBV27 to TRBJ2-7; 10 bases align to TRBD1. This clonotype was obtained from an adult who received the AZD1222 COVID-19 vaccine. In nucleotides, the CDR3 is TGTGCCAGCAGTTACGGGACAGGGGACTACGAGCAGTACTTC. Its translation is CASSYGTGDYEQYF.